One TCR beta chain is described in this entry. Its cognate antigen is unknown. Generated by immunoSEQ multiplex PCR, the TCRdb table keeps only in-frame clones and is missing some. This repertoire shows approximately 41,000 clones, about nine tenths found once; its top ten account for under 7%. The CDR3 sequence is 16 residues long. The sample comes from a study of T cells in localized non-small cell lung cancer. Study results and limitations: When the top 100 tumor clones were examined, a median approximately 54 of them also appeared in the adjacent lung, which was paired and uninvolved.

This receptor was obtained from a male donor at least 60 years old with stage II lung adenocarcinoma. The sequencing here drew on peripheral blood mononuclear cells, taken before any cancer treatment. V and J are TRBV21-1 and TRBJ2-5; TRBD2 was called by the table and not checked on the DNA. TRBV21-1 is a pseudogene segment. In nucleotides, the CDR3 is TGTGCCAGCAGCAAAGCGCGGGGGAAGAGTGGGGAGACCCAGTACTTC. Its protein product is CASSKARGKSGETQYF.